The 19 T cell receptor beta chains below come from one sample, sequenced in a study of T-cell reconstitution after alpha-beta-depleted transplantation in children. Unique molecular identifiers were used in preparing the TCRbeta library. TCRdb itself ran the PCR reads through MiXCR, one entry per CDR3 protein. The data contain about 27,000 distinct CDR3 sequences, roughly 5.7% of them singletons. The source material was PBMCs, mostly from graft donor cells, sampled 180 days after TCRalphabeta/CD19-depleted stem cell transplant. These receptors were obtained from a male patient under 18 who had a stem cell transplant for acute myeloid leukemia, so the T cells may come from the graft donor.

Many counts were recorded for this clonotype. The V gene is TRBV12-3 or TRBV12-4, the J gene TRBJ2-1, with D possibly being TRBD2 (5 bases). The CDR3 is 13 residues long. Deletions cut 8 bases from V and 8 bases from J, with 16 bases between. DNA for the CDR3: TGTGCCAGCCGGTCCGGGGAAGCAGATGAGCAGTTCTTC. Its translation: CASRSGEADEQFF.

Ten or more counts support this clonotype. The chain couples TRBV27 to TRBJ2-6; possibly TRBD1 for D (6 bases). The CDR3 contains 20 residues. V lost 4 bases and J lost 3, with 25 bases in between. Germline V gene lookup returns CDR1 MNHEY and CDR2 SMNVEV (reference sequence). The CDR3 loop reads CASSSRTARLTGFGANVLTF. DNA for the CDR3: TGTGCCAGCAGTTCACGAACGGCCCGTCTAACAGGGTTTGGGGCCAACGTCCTGACTTTC.

By sample share, this clonotype is medium-sized. The chain is built from TRBV7-9 and TRBJ2-7; 8 nucleotides line up with TRBD2. Trimming cost V 5 bases and J 0 bases; bases outside gene matches: 9. The CDR3 is 16 amino acids. CDR1 and CDR2 (germline): SEHNR, FQNEAQ (reference sequence). CDR3 amino acids: CASSQILAAVSYEQYF. CDR3 coding DNA: TGTGCCAGCAGCCAAATACTAGCGGCCGTCTCCTACGAGCAGTACTTC.

Many counts were recorded for this clonotype. The rearrangement joins TRBV29-1 to TRBJ2-5, with D uncertain. CDR1 is SQVTM and CDR2 is ANQGSEA in the germline V gene. This CDR3 comprises 12 residues. V was trimmed by 2 bases and J by 5 bases, leaving 9 bases between them. CDR3 sequence (DNA): TGCAGCGTTGAACGTAGCCCCGAGACCCAGTACTTC. It translates to CSVERSPETQYF.

This clonotype was seen at least ten times. The chain joins TRBV12-3 or TRBV12-4 to TRBJ2-1; no firm D call. This CDR3 contains 13 residues. V was shortened by 1 base and J by 4 bases, with 5 bases between the two germline ends. This CDR3 is CASSLVDYNEQFF. CDR3 DNA sequence: TGTGCCAGCAGTTTAGTGGATTACAATGAGCAGTTCTTC.

This clonotype was observed at least ten times. V gene TRBV19 combines with J gene TRBJ2-1; D gene uncertain. Per the germline V gene, CDR1 is LNHDA and CDR2 is SQIVND (reference sequence). The CDR3 has 16 residues. Trimming cost V 0 bases and J 3 bases, with 12 bases left between them. The CDR3 here is CASSIEYRLLYNEQFF. CDR3 in DNA: TGTGCCAGTAGTATAGAATACCGTCTCCTCTACAATGAGCAGTTCTTC.

This clonotype was seen many times. The J gene is TRBJ2-3, the V gene TRBV18; the D gene is possibly TRBD2 (7 bases). V was cut by 1 base and J by 0 bases, with 17 bases left in between. Looked up from germline, CDR1 is KGHSH and CDR2 is LQKENI. The CDR3 is made up of 18 amino acids. CDR3 DNA sequence: TGTGCCAGCTCACCACTCGTCTTGGCGGGGGCTAGCACAGATACGCAGTATTTT. This translates into CASSPLVLAGASTDTQYF.

Many counts were recorded for this clonotype. V is TRBV6-2 or TRBV6-3 and J is TRBJ2-3; 13 bases match TRBD2. The CDR3 length is 16 residues. With 9 bases clipped from V and 3 bases from J, the junction kept 9 bases outside the gene matches. Looked up from germline, CDR1 is MNHEY and CDR2 is SVGEGT. The CDR3 nucleotides read TGTGCCAGAACTAGCGGGAGGGCCTTTTTTACAGATACGCAGTATTTT. Its translation: CARTSGRAFFTDTQYF.

In this sample, this clonotype turned up many times. The rearrangement uses TRBV6-2 or TRBV6-3 and TRBJ1-5; no clear D. Trimming shortened V by 5 bases and J by 0 bases, and 11 bases separated the two germline ends. The CDR3 totals 15 residues. Germline loops: CDR1 MNHEY, CDR2 SVGEGT. The CDR3, as DNA: TGTGCCAGCAGTCCCGGACGGGATAGCAATCAGCCCCAGCATTTT. Its protein product is CASSPGRDSNQPQHF.

This clonotype has ten or more counts. This chain links TRBV6-1 with TRBJ2-7, with 9 bases fitting TRBD2. Germline assignment: CDR1 MNHNS and CDR2 SASEGT. This CDR3 has 16 amino acids. With 2 bases clipped from V and 2 bases from J, the junction kept 7 bases outside the gene matches. This CDR3 is CASSELMTSGTYEQYF. The DNA for the CDR3 is TGTGCCAGCAGTGAATTAATGACTAGCGGAACCTACGAGCAGTACTTC.

This clonotype was counted many times. This sequence joins TRBV11-2 and TRBJ2-6; D is uncertain. This CDR3 has 16 residues. Trimming took off 1 base at V and 0 bases at J, with 7 bases between the two ends. CDR1 SGHAT and CDR2 FQNNGV come from the germline V gene. The CDR3 bases are TGTGCCAGCAGCTTAGTTCGGTTCTCTGGGGCCAACGTCCTGACTTTC. It specifies CASSLVRFSGANVLTF.

This clonotype was counted many times. This chain joins TRBV6-5 and TRBJ2-2; the D is unclear. The ends were cut back, 0 bases at V and 7 bases at J, with 9 bases in the middle. CDR1 MNHEY and CDR2 SVGAGI come from the germline V gene. The CDR3 consists of 14 residues. CDR3 bases: TGTGCCAGCAGTTACTCGTTTGGTGGCGGGGAGCTGTTTTTT. It translates to CASSYSFGGGELFF.

The V gene is TRBV12-3 or TRBV12-4, the J gene TRBJ2-4; 11 bases fit TRBD2. CDR3 length: 18 amino acids. The CDR3 nucleotides are TGTACCTTCAGTTTAGATTTGGGGTCTACTAGCGGGAGTTTGGTTCAGTACTTC. The encoded protein is CTFSLDLGSTSGSLVQYF.

The sample holds many counts of this clonotype. The rearrangement links TRBV7-8 to TRBJ2-5; D is perhaps TRBD1 (7 bases). Trimming removed 3 bases at V and 1 base at J, with 12 bases between. The length of the CDR3 is 15 residues. The germline gives CDR1 SGHVS, CDR2 FQNEAQ. CDR3: CASSLEGAFQETQYF. The CDR3, as DNA: TGTGCCAGCAGCTTGGAGGGGGCCTTCCAAGAGACCCAGTACTTC.

The sample holds many counts of this clonotype. This rearrangement joins TRBV7-2 to TRBJ2-7; D not resolved. The CDR3 has 11 residues. CDR1 and CDR2 (germline): SGHTA, FQGNSA. V shed 0 bases and J shed 6 bases, with 3 bases lying between them. The CDR3: CASSLAAEQYF. The CDR3 coding sequence is TGTGCCAGCAGCTTAGCGGCCGAGCAGTACTTC. Using reference TRBV7-2 and TRBJ2-7 for the parts outside the CDR3, the full variable domain is GAGVSQSPSNKVTEKGKDVELRCDPISGHTALYWYRQSLGQGLEFLIYFQGNSAPDKSGLPSDRFSAERTGGSVSTLTIQRTQQEDSAVYLCASSLAAEQYFGPGTRLTVT.

This clonotype was observed at least ten times. This rearrangement joins TRBV11-2 to TRBJ2-2; 10 nucleotides match TRBD2. The CDR3 spans 16 residues. V lost 3 bases to trimming and J lost 7 bases; unmatched junction nucleotides: 8. The germline CDR1 and CDR2 sequences are SGHAT and FQNNGV. The DNA for the CDR3 is TGTGCCAGCAGCTTCATAGCGGGAGGCCCAGGCGGGGAGCTGTTTTTT. The encoded protein is CASSFIAGGPGGELFF.

By share, this clonotype ranks as medium-sized. V and J are TRBV7-8 and TRBJ2-1; 8 nucleotides line up with TRBD1. The CDR3 length is 17 residues. The germline V gene encodes CDR1 SGHVS and CDR2 FQNEAQ. Trimming cost V 1 base and J 6 bases; bases outside gene matches: 11. The CDR3 sequence is CASSLGGFRGRGNEQFF. CDR3 in DNA: TGTGCCAGCAGCTTAGGTGGTTTCAGGGGGCGAGGCAATGAGCAGTTCTTC.

This clonotype was detected ten times or more. The chain has TRBV4-2 and TRBJ1-1, with D uncertain. The length of the CDR3 is 13 residues. Per the germline V gene, CDR1 is LGHNA and CDR2 is YNFKEQ. The V end lost 6 bases, the J end lost 0 bases, and 8 bases lay between the germline ends. The CDR3 region has the DNA TGTGCCAGCAGTTTCAGTATGAACACTGAAGCTTTCTTT. Its protein product is CASSFSMNTEAFF.

This chain connects TRBV19 to TRBJ1-1, with 8 positions matching TRBD1. With V trimmed by 5 bases and J by 7 bases, 9 bases remained unmatched. This CDR3 region has 14 residues. Germline V CDR1 and CDR2: LNHDA, SQIVND (reference sequence). CDR3 loop: CASSALRGQSEAFF. The DNA of the CDR3 is TGTGCCAGTAGTGCCCTCAGGGGGCAGAGTGAAGCTTTCTTT.